The 8 T cell receptor beta chains below were found in one sample sequenced in a study of early T cells in non-severe SARS-CoV-2 infection. Via MiXCR, TCRdb re-called the 5' RACE reads, giving one row per CDR3 protein. The sample holds about 30,000 distinct CDR3 sequences, roughly 7% seen once. Sequencing was done on a sample of whole blood. The receptors come from an adult who was a healthcare worker with PCR-confirmed SARS-CoV-2 infection or an uninfected control (not recorded which).

This clonotype was found many times. This chain connects TRBV10-3 to TRBJ2-3, with D possibly being TRBD1 (5 bases). V dropped 8 bases and J dropped 4 bases, with 10 bases sitting between them. CDR1 and CDR2 (germline): ENHRY, SYGVKD. The CDR3 loop spans 12 amino acids. The CDR3 reads CAIGRVADTQYF. For the CDR3, the DNA is TGTGCCATCGGCAGGGTCGCAGATACGCAGTATTTT.

This clonotype showed up many times. This rearrangement joins TRBV6-5 to TRBJ2-2, with no clear D. The V gene lost 6 bases and the J gene lost 4 bases, with 9 bases spanning the gap. The germline gives CDR1 MNHEY, CDR2 SVGAGI. This CDR3 has 13 residues. As DNA, the CDR3 is TGTGCCAGCAGGGGCAGCATCACCGGGGAGCTGTTTTTT. Translated: CASRGSITGELFF.

This clonotype was found many times. The chain combines TRBV18 with TRBJ1-3; D is ambiguous. V was clipped by 5 bases and J by 0 bases, with 11 bases between them. The CDR3 extends over 15 amino acids. Germline V CDR1 and CDR2: KGHSH, LQKENI. The CDR3 nucleotides read TGTGCCAGCTCATCGACCCAAAGCTCTGGAAACACCATATATTTT. This encodes CASSSTQSSGNTIYF. The whole variable domain, remainder taken from reference TRBV18 and TRBJ1-3, is NAGVMQNPRHLVRRRGQEARLRCSPMKGHSHVYWYRQLPEEGLKFMVYLQKENIIDESGMPKERFSAEFPKEGPSILRIQQVVRGDSAAYFCASSSTQSSGNTIYFGEGSWLTVV.

This clonotype was detected a few times. V and J are TRBV12-3 or TRBV12-4 and TRBJ2-3; D unresolved. This CDR3 spans 12 amino acids. V shed 3 bases and J shed 3 bases, with 4 bases lying between them. The CDR3, as DNA: TGTGCCAGCAGTTTTTGGACAGATACGCAGTATTTT. Protein: CASSFWTDTQYF.

This clonotype was counted many times. The chain is built from TRBV20-1 and TRBJ1-5; 8 bases align to TRBD1. CDR1 and CDR2 (germline): DFQATT, SNEGSKA (reference sequence). V trimming: 5 bases; J trimming: 5 bases; junction bases outside the gene matches: 11. The CDR3 is made up of 15 amino acids. The CDR3 DNA reads as TGCAGTGCTCAACAGGGGGGCAGGCCGGATCAGCCCCAGCATTTT. The encoded protein is CSAQQGGRPDQPQHF.

This clonotype was counted many times. V gene TRBV27 combines with J gene TRBJ2-7; TRBD1 might be the D (8 bases). Germline CDR1 reads MNHEY; CDR2 reads SMNVEV (reference sequence). The CDR3 runs 14 residues. The V end lost 1 base, the J end lost 4 bases, and 11 bases lay between the germline ends. For the CDR3, the DNA is TGTGCCAGCAGTTTATACAGGGGGGGATACGAGCAGTACTTC. Protein sequence: CASSLYRGGYEQYF.

The rearrangement links TRBV20-1 to TRBJ2-3; TRBD2 matches at 10 bases. Trimming cost V 7 bases and J 6 bases; bases outside gene matches: 7. The CDR3 is 13 amino acids. Germline assignment: CDR1 DFQATT and CDR2 SNEGSKA (reference sequence). The CDR3 DNA reads TGCAGTGGCAGCGGGGGGGCTGGGGATACGCAGTATTTT. It specifies CSGSGGAGDTQYF.

This clonotype was seen at least ten times. The chain links TRBV7-9 to TRBJ2-6, with D unclear. V shed 1 base and J shed 4 bases, with 8 bases lying between them. The CDR3 spans 15 residues. Germline V gene sequence: CDR1 SEHNR, CDR2 FQNEAQ (reference sequence). DNA for the CDR3: TGTGCCAGCAGCTTAGGAGTTGTGGGGGCCAACGTCCTGACTTTC. Its translation: CASSLGVVGANVLTF.